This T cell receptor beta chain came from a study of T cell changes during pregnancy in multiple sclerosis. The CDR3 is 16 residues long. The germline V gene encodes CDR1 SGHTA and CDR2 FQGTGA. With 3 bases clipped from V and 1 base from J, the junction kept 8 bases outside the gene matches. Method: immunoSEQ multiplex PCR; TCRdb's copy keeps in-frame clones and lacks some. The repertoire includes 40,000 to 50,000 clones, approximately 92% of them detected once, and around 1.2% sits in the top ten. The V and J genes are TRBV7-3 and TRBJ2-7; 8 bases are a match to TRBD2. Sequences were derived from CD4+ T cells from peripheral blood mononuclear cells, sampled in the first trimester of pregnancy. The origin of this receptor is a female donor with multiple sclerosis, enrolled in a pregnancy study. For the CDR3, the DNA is TGTGCCAGCAGCTTGACCAGCGGGGGAACTTCCTACGAGCAGTACTTC. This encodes CASSLTSGGTSYEQYF.